This section outlines one T cell receptor beta chain sequence together with its context. What it binds is not known. CDR3 length: 13 residues. Germline V CDR1 and CDR2: MNHNS, SASEGT. The V and J ends lost 5 bases and 8 bases, in that order; junction bases with no gene match: 4. MiXCR, run by TCRdb on the 5' RACE reads, gives a single entry per CDR3 protein. The data contain 400,000 or so distinct CDR3 sequences, around 21% of them singletons. This entry is derived from a study of T-cell memory formation after mild COVID-19. Study context: The two donors had largely donor-specific TCR clusters. General study findings and limits: Mostly located in CM and EM were contracting CD4+ clones, with contracting CD8+ clones located in EMRA. Clones that shrank (day 15 to 85) were balanced CD4/CD8, whereas later expanders leaned CD4+.

The genes are TRBV6-1 and TRBJ2-1, with TRBD1 matching 9 bases. Sequencing was carried out using PBMCs or a T cell subset sorted from them (not recorded which). This receptor was taken from an adult woman who had mild COVID-19 (a few samples of this study predate the infection). Cell type and time point are not known. The CDR3 region is CASSKGQGYEQFF. The CDR3 coding sequence is TGTGCCAGCAGTAAGGGACAGGGATATGAGCAGTTCTTC.